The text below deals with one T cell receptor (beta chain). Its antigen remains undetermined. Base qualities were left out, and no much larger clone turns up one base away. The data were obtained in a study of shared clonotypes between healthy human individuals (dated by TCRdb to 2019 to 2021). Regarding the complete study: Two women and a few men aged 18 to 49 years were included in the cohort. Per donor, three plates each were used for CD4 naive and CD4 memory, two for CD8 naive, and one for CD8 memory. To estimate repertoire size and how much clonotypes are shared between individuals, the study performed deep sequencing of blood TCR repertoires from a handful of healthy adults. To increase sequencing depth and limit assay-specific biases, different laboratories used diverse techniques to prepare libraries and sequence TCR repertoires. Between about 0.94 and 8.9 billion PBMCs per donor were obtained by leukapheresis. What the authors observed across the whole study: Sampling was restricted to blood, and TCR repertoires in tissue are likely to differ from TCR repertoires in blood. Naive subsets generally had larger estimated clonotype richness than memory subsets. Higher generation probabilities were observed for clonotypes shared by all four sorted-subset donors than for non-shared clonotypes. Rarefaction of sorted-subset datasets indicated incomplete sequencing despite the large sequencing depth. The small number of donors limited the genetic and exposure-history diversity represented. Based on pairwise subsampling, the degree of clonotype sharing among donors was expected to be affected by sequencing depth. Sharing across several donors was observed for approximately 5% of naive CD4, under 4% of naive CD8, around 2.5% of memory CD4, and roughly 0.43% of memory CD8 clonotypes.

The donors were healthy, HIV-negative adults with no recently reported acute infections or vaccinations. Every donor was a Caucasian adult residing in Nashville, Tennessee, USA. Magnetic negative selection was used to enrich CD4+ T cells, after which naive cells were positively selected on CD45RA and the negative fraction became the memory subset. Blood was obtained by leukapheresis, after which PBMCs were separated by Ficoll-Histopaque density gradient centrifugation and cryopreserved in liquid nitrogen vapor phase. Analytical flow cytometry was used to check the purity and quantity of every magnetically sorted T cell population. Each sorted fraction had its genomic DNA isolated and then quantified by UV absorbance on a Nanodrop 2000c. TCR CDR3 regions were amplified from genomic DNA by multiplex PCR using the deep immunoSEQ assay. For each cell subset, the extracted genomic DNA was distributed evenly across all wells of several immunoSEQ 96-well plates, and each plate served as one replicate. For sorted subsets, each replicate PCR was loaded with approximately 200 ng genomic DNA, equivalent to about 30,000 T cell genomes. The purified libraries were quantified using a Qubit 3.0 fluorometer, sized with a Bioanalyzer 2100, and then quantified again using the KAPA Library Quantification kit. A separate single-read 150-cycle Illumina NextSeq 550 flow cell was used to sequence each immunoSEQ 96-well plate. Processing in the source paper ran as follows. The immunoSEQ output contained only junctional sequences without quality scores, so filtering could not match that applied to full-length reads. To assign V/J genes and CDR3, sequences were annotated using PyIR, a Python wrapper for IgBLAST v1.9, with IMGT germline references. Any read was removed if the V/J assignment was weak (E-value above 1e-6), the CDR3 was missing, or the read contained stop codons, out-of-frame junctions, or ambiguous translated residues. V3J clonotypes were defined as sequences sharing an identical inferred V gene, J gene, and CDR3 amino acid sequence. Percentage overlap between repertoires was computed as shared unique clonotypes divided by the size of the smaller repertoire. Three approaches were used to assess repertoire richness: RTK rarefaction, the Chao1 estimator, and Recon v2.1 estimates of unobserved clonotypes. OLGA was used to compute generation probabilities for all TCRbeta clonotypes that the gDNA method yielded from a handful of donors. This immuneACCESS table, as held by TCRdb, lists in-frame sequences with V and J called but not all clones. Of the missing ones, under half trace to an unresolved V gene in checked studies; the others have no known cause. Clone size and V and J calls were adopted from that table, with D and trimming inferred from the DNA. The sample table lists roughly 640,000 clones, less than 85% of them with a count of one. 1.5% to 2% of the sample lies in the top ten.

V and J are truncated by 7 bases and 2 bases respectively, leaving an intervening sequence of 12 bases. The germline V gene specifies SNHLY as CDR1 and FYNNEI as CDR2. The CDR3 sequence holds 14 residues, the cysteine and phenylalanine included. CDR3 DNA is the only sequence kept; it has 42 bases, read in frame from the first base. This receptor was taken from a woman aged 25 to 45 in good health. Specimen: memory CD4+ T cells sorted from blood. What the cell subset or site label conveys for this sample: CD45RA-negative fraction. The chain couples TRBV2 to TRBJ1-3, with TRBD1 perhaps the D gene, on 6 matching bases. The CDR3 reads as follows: CASIRGTAGNTIYF. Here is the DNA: TGTGCCAGCATTAGGGGGACTGCTGGAAACACCATATATTTT.